This TCR beta chain comes out of a study of blood T cell repertoires in COVID-19. The overall study: The United States, Italy and Spain provided the acute and convalescent COVID-19 samples. PBMCs, B-cell-depleted T cells, or T cells provided the cDNA or gDNA that made up the material.

Per the authors' pipeline: Reference gene primer amplification yielded estimated nucleated cell counts. Sequenced by immunoSEQ multiplex PCR; TCRdb stores in-frame clones only, minus some. V, J and clone size reflect that table, while D and trimming were determined from the DNA. The repertoire holds about 70,000 clones, with more than 75% as singletons. V dropped 2 bases and J dropped 4 bases, with 8 bases sitting between them. The CDR3 runs 14 residues. Germline lookup yields CDR1 SGHNT and CDR2 YENEEA. The receptor's source is a human donor in a cohort sampled during active COVID-19. The chain couples TRBV11-3 to TRBJ2-2; D is unclear. Sequencing input: peripheral blood. CDR3 bases: TGTGCCAGCAGCTTAAAGCGTAGCACCGGGGAGCTGTTTTTT. Protein sequence: CASSLKRSTGELFF.